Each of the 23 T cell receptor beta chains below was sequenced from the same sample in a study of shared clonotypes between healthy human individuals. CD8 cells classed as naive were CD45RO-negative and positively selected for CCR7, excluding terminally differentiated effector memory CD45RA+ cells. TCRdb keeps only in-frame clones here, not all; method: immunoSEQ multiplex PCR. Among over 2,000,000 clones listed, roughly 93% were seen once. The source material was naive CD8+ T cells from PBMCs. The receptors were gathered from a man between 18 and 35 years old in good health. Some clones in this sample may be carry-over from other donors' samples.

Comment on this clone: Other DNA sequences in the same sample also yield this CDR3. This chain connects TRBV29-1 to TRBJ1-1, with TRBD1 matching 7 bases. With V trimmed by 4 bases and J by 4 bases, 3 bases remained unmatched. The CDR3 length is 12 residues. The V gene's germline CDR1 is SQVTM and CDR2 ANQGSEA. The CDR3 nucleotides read TGCAGCGTTGGGACAGGCGGCACTGAAGCTTTCTTT. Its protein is CSVGTGGTEAFF.

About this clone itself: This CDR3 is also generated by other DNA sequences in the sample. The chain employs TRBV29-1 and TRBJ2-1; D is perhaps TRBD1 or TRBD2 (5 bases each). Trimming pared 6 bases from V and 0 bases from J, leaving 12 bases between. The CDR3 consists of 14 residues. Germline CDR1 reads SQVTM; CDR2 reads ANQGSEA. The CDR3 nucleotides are TGCAGCGTATCTGGGGGAAGCTCCTACAATGAGCAGTTCTTC. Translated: CSVSGGSSYNEQFF.

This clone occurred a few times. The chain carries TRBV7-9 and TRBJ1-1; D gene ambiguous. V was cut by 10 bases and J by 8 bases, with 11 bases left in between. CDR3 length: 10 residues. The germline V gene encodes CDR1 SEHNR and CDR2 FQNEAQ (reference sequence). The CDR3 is CAITQGEAFF. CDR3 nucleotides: TGTGCCATCACGCAAGGGGAAGCTTTCTTT.

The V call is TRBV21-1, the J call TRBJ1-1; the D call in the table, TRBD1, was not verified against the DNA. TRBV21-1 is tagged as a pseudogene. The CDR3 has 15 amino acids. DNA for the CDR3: TGTGCCAGCAGCAAAGTTGGGGGCGGTTGGCTTGAAGCTTTCTTT. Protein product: CASSKVGGGWLEAFF.

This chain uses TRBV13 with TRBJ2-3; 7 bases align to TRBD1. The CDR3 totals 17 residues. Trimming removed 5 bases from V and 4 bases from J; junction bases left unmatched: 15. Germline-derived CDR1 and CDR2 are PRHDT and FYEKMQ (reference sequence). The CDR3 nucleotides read TGTGCCAGCAGCACCCGACAGGGAAACGTGAGACCAGATACGCAGTATTTT. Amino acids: CASSTRQGNVRPDTQYF.

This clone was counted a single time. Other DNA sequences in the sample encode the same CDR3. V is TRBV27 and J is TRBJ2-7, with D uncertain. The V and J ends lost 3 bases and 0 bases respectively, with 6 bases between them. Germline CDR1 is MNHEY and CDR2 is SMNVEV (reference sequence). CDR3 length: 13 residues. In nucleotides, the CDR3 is TGTGCCAGCAGTTTGTCTGTCTCCTACGAGCAGTACTTC. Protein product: CASSLSVSYEQYF.

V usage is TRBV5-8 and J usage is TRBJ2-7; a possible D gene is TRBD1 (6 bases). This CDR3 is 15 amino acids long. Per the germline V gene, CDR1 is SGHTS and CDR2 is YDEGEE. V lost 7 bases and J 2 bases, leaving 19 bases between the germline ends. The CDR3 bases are TGTGCCAGCTCCACCGGGACACAATTTACCTACGAGCAGTACTTC. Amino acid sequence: CASSTGTQFTYEQYF.

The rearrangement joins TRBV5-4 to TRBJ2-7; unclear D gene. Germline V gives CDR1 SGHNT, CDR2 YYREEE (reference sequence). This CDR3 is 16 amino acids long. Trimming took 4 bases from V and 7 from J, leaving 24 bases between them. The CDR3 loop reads CASSQTSLWSSREQYF. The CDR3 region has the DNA TGTGCCAGCAGCCAGACCTCACTCTGGTCATCGAGGGAGCAGTACTTC.

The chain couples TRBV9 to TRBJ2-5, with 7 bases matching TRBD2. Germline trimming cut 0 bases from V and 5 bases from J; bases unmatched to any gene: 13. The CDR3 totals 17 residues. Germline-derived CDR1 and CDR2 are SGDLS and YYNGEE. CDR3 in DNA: TGTGCCAGCAGCGTAGAGGGACGAGCTGGAGCGGGGGAGACCCAGTACTTC. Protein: CASSVEGRAGAGETQYF.

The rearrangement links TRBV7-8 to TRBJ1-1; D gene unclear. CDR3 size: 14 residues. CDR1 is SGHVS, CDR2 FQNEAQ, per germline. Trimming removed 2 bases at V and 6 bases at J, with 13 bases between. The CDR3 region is CASSLMSVTAEAFF. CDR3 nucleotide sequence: TGTGCCAGCAGCTTAATGTCAGTTACCGCTGAAGCTTTCTTT.

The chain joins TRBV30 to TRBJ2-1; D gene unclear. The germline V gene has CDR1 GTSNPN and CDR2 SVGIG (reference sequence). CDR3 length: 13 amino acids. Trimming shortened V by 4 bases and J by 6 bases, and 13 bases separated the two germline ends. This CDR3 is CAWMGLRTNEQFF. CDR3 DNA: TGTGCCTGGATGGGCCTAAGGACCAATGAGCAGTTCTTC.

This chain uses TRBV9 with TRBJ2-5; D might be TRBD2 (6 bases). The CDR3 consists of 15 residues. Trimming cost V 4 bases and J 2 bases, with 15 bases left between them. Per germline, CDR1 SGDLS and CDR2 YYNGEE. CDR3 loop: CASSPDGAGQETQYF. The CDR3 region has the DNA TGTGCCAGCAGCCCGGACGGGGCGGGACAAGAGACCCAGTACTTC.

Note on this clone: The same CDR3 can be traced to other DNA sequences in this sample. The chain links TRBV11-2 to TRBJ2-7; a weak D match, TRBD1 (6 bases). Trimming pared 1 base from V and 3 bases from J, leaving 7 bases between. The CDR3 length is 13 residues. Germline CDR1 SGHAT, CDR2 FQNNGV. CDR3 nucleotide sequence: TGTGCCAGCAGCTTAGGGGGGCTCTACGAGCAGTACTTC. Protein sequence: CASSLGGLYEQYF.

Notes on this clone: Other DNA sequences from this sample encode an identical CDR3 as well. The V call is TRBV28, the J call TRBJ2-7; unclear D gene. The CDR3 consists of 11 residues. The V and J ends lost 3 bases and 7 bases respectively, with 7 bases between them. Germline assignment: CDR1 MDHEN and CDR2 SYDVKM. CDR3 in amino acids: CASSFLGEQYF. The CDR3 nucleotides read TGTGCCAGCAGTTTCCTGGGGGAGCAGTACTTC. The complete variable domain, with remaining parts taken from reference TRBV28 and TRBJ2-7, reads DVKVTQSSRYLVKRTGEKVFLECVQDMDHENMFWYRQDPGLGLRLIYFSYDVKMKEKGDIPEGYSVSREKKERFSLILESASTNQTSMYLCASSFLGEQYFGPGTRLTVT.

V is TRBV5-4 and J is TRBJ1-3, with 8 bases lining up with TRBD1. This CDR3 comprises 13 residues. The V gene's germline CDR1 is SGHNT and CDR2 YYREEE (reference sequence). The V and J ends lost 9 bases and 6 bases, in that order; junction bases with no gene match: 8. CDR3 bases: TGTGCCACCAAGGACAGGGTTGCAAACACCATATATTTT. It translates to CATKDRVANTIYF.

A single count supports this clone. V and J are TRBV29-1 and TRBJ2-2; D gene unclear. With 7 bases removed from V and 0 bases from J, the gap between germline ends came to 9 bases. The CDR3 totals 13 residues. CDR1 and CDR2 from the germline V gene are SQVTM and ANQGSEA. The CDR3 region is CSAKFANTGELFF. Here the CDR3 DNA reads TGCAGCGCAAAGTTCGCGAACACCGGGGAGCTGTTTTTT.

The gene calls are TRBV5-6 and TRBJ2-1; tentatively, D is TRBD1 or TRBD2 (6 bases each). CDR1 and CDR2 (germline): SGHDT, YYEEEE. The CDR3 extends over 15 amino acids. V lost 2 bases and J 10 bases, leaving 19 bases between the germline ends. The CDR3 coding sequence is TGTGCCAGCAGCTTTTTCGGGGGCACAGGTTTCGAGCAGTTCTTC. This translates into CASSFFGGTGFEQFF.

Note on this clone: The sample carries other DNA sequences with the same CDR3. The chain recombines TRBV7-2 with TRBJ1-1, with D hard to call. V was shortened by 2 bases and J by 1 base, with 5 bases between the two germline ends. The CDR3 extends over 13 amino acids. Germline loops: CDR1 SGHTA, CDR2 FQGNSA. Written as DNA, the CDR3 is TGTGCCAGCAGCTTACCAGGGAACACTGAAGCTTTCTTT. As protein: CASSLPGNTEAFF.

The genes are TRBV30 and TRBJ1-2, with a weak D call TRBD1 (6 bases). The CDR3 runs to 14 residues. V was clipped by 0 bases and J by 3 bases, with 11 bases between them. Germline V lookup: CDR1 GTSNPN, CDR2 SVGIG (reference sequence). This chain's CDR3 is CAWSVQGGYYGYTF. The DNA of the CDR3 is TGTGCCTGGAGTGTACAAGGGGGGTACTATGGCTACACCTTC.

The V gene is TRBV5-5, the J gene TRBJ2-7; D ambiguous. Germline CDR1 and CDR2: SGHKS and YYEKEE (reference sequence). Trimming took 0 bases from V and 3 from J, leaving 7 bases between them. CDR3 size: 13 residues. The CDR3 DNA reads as TGTGCCAGCAGCTTGGGAACCCTCTACGAGCAGTACTTC. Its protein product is CASSLGTLYEQYF.

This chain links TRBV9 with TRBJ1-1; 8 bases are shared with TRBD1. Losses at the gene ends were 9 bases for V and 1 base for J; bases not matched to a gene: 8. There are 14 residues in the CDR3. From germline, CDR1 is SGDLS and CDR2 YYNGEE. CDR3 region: CANRTGRENTEAFF. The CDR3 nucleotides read TGTGCCAACCGGACAGGGCGAGAGAACACTGAAGCTTTCTTT.

CDR3 region: CATGPLHF. For the CDR3, the DNA is TGTGCCACCGGACCCCTCCACTTT. J is TRBJ1-6 and V is TRBV28; no clear D. Looked up from germline, CDR1 is MDHEN and CDR2 is SYDVKM. V lost 10 bases and J 12 bases, leaving 4 bases between the germline ends. The CDR3 extends over 8 amino acids. Combining the CDR3 with reference TRBV28 and TRBJ1-6 gives the whole variable domain DVKVTQSSRYLVKRTGEKVFLECVQDMDHENMFWYRQDPGLGLRLIYFSYDVKMKEKGDIPEGYSVSREKKERFSLILESASTNQTSMYLCATGPLHFGNGTRLTVT.

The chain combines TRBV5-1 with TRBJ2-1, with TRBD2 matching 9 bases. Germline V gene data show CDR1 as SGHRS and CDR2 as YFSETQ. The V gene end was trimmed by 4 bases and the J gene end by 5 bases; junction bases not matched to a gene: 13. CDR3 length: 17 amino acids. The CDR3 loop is CASSESQRGRVDNEQFF. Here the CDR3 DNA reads TGCGCCAGCAGCGAGAGTCAACGCGGGAGGGTTGACAATGAGCAGTTCTTC.